This T cell receptor beta chain is from a study of cytomegalovirus exposure and HLA in healthy donors. Whole-study context: The 95 to 150 validation repertoires used the same platform as the 550 to 750 first-cohort repertoires, a later analysis reported. Overall study results and limits: Most TCR sequences were seen very rarely across donors, but some public TCRs occurred in many. Reported results showed that the classifier diagnosed cytomegalovirus status with high specificity and sensitivity.

The CDR3 contains 16 residues. V lost 7 bases, J lost 0 bases, and 14 bases lay in between. In germline, CDR1 is SGHDT, CDR2 YYEEEE. The study drew the donors from its approximately 120-subject validation cohort, separate from the approximately 700-subject first cohort. Measured with immunoSEQ multiplex PCR; TCRdb has only the in-frame clones, and not every one. The sample has 130,000 to 150,000 clones; around 90% are singletons. A word on this clone: Its antigen is not known.

Source material: PBMCs. The TCR was taken from a woman aged 18-35 years in good health and CMV-seropositive. The chain couples TRBV5-6 to TRBJ1-6; the D gene is possibly TRBD1 (5 bases). In nucleotides, the CDR3 is TGTGCCAGCGCCGTCGGGGGGAGCTCCTATAATTCACCCCTCCACTTT. It is translated as CASAVGGSSYNSPLHF.